This T cell receptor (beta chain) was sequenced for a study of blood T cell repertoires in COVID-19. Background on the study: PBMCs, B-cell-depleted T cells, or T cells were the source of the cDNA or gDNA that made up the material.

J was trimmed by 3 bases and V by 3 bases; bases with no gene match: 6. CDR1 is LGHNT, CDR2 FRNRAP, per germline. The CDR3 extends over 15 amino acids. In the authors' methods: From reference gene primer amplification, estimates of nucleated cell counts were derived. Sequencing used immunoSEQ multiplex PCR; TCRdb keeps in-frame clones, though not all of them. The V and J calls and clone size were taken over from that table, and D and trimming were inferred from the DNA. The sample carries fewer than 350,000 clones, more than 80% recorded once. Enrollment of patients from Seattle took place during active infection, with longitudinal follow-up.

The clonotype was recovered from a woman aged 25 to 39 with COVID-19, enrolled during active disease. The chain recombines TRBV12-5 with TRBJ2-7; TRBD2 agrees at 9 bases. The specimen was peripheral blood. CDR3 amino acids: CASGFIAGDHYEQYF. As DNA, the CDR3 is TGTGCTAGTGGTTTTATAGCGGGAGACCACTACGAGCAGTACTTC.